This TCR beta chain was sequenced for a study of read filtering for tumor transcriptome and immune sequencing. Study results and caveats: Even smaller IR-seq throughput identified most shared clonotypes.

V was pared by 6 bases and J by 3 bases, with 11 bases of the junction left unmatched. The CDR3 is 15 amino acids. Germline CDR1 is DFQATT and CDR2 is SNEGSKA (reference sequence). Molecular barcoded adaptors covering alpha/delta and beta/gamma chains were used on roughly 370 ng RNA. In TCRdb, the reads were re-called with MiXCR into one record per CDR3 protein. This sample carries about 57,000 distinct CDR3 sequences, around 20% of them seen once, and the ten largest clones take roughly a sixth. This clonotype was found a few times. What it binds is unknown. The sequence derives from a donor older than 35 with multiple myeloma. Sequencing was performed on a population of CD138-negative cells sorted from bone marrow. The chain recombines TRBV20-1 with TRBJ2-7; 10 nucleotides agree with TRBD2. The CDR3 spells CSAYLTEREGYEQYF. The CDR3 bases are TGCAGTGCCTACCTAACTGAGCGGGAGGGCTACGAGCAGTACTTC.